The clone carrying this T cell receptor (beta chain) appeared a single time. This entry comes from a study of blood T cell repertoires in COVID-19. Study information: Donors in the United States, Italy and Spain gave samples during acute or convalescent COVID-19.

After removal of 5 bases from V and 6 bases from J, the junction contained 18 bases not matched to a gene. This CDR3 is built from 18 residues. The germline V gene has CDR1 KGHDR and CDR2 SFDVKD. Original analysis: Reference gene primer amplification gave nucleated cell count estimates. Assay: immunoSEQ multiplex PCR; the TCRdb copy retains only in-frame clones and omits some. V, J and clone size were drawn from that table, and D and trimming were deduced from the DNA. The data contain hundreds of thousands of clones, 92% of them singletons. This sequence was found in a man in his 60s with COVID-19, enrolled during active disease. The sequencing input was peripheral blood. The V gene is TRBV24-1, the J gene TRBJ2-1; 7 bases are shared with TRBD2. CDR3 DNA sequence: TGTGCCACCAGTGGCCGCGGGGCTCCGACTAGCCCGAGCAATGAGCAGTTCTTC. Protein product: CATSGRGAPTSPSNEQFF.